This TCR beta chain stems from a study of T cells after yellow fever vaccination. About the research overall: SMART-Seq v4 Ultra Low Input prepared libraries from low-cell fractions. Study observations and caveats: A small share of clonotypes appeared in both CD4 and CD8 compartments. Weaker in magnitude, the secondary response showed a faster peak on day 5 versus 15.

This clonotype has at least ten counts. Its specificity is unknown. Germline V gene lookup returns CDR1 ENHRY and CDR2 SYGVKD. V was clipped by 5 bases and J by 8 bases, with 14 bases between them. This CDR3 contains 13 residues. The study made its TCR cDNA through 5'RACE template switching. That step introduced a universal primer site along with UMIs. One entry per CDR3 protein results from TCRdb running MiXCR on the 5' RACE reads. Altogether a few hundred thousand distinct CDR3 sequences are present, about 4% being singletons, with the ten largest covering around 23%. This specimen was PBMCs, taken 5 days after the yellow fever booster vaccination. This rearrangement joins TRBV10-3 to TRBJ2-3; D ambiguous. The sequence was collected from a man between 18 and 35 years old who received the YFV17D yellow fever vaccine. This CDR3 is CAISSDPAGTQYF. The CDR3 DNA reads TGTGCCATCAGTTCAGACCCGGCCGGTACGCAGTATTTT.